Detailed here is one TCR beta chain. Its antigen is still unknown. Germline loops: CDR1 SGHRS, CDR2 YFSETQ. The J segment lost 1 base and the V segment lost 2 bases, leaving 2 bases of the junction unmatched. CDR3 length: 16 amino acids. Profiling relied on immunoSEQ multiplex PCR, and the TCRdb table lists in-frame clones only, not all of them. The sample contains tens of thousands of clones, about 86% of which appear only once. The data belong to a study of OX40 agonist ivuxolimab in advanced cancers. General study results and limits: Fewer expanded clones were found on average in CD4+ than in CD8+ T cells.

The origin of this receptor is an adult with an advanced solid tumor such as melanoma, head and neck, liver or kidney cancer. The specimen comprised CD4+ or CD8+ T cells sorted from blood, sampled in a trial of the OX40 agonist ivuxolimab. The V call is TRBV5-1, the J call TRBJ2-2, with 10 positions matching TRBD2. In DNA form, the CDR3 reads TGCGCCAGCAGCTTAAGCGGGAGGGTGAACACCGGGGAGCTGTTTTTT. Protein sequence: CASSLSGRVNTGELFF.